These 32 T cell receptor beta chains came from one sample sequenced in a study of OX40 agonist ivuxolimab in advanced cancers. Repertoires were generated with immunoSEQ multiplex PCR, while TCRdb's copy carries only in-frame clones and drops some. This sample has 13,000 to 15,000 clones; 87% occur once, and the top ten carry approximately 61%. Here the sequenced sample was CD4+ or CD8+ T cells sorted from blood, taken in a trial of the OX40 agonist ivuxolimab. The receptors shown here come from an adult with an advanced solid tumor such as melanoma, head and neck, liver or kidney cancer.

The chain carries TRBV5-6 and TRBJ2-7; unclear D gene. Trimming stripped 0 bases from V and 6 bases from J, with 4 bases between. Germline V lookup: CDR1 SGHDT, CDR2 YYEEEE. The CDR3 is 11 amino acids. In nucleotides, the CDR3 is TGTGCCAGCAGCTTGGCCTCCGAGCAGTACTTC. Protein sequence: CASSLASEQYF. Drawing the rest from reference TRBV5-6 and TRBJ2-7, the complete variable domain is DAGVTQSPTHLIKTRGQQVTLRCSPKSGHDTVSWYQQALGQGPQFIFQYYEEEERQRGNFPDRFSGHQFPNYSSELNVNALLLGDSALYLCASSLASEQYFGPGTRLTVT.

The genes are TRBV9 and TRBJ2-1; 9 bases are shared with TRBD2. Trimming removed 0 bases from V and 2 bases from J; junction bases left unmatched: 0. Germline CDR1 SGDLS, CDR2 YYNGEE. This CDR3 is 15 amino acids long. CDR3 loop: CASSVGLAAYNEQFF. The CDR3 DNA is TGTGCCAGCAGCGTAGGACTAGCGGCCTACAATGAGCAGTTCTTC.

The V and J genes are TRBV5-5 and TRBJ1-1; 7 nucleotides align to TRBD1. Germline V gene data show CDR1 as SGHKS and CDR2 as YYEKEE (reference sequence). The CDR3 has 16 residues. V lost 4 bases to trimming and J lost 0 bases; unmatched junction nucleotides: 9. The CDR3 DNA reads TGTGCCAGCAGCCACGACAGGGAAAGAATGAACACTGAAGCTTTCTTT. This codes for CASSHDRERMNTEAFF.

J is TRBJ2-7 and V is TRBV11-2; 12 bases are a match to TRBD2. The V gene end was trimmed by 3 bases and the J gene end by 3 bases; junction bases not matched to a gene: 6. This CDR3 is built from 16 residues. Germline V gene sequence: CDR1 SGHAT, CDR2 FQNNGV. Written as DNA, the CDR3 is TGTGCCAGCAGCTTTCCGGGACTAGCGGGTCTCTACGAGCAGTACTTC. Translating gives CASSFPGLAGLYEQYF.

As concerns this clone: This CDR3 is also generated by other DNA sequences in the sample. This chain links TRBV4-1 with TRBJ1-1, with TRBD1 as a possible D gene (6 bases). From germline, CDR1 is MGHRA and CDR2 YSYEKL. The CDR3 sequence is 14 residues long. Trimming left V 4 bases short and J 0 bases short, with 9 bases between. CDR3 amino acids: CASSPGQMNTEAFF. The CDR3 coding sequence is TGCGCCAGCAGCCCCGGACAGATGAACACTGAAGCTTTCTTT.

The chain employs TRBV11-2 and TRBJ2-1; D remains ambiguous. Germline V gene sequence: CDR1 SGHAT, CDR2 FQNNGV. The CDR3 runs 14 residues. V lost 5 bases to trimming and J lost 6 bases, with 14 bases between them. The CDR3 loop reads CASSPSDAVNEQFF. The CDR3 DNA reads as TGTGCCAGCAGCCCCTCGGACGCAGTCAATGAGCAGTTCTTC.

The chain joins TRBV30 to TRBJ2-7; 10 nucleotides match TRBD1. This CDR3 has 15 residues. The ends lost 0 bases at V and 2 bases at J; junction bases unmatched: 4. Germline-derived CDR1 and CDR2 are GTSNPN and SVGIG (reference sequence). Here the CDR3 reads CAWSVFGQGAYEQYF. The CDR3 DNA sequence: TGTGCCTGGAGTGTATTTGGACAGGGGGCCTACGAGCAGTACTTC. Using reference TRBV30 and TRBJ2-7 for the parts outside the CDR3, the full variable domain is SQTIHQWPATLVQPVGSPLSLECTVEGTSNPNLYWYRQAAGRGLQLLFYSVGIGQISSEVPQNLSASRPQDRQFILSSKKLLLSDSGFYLCAWSVFGQGAYEQYFGPGTRLTVT.

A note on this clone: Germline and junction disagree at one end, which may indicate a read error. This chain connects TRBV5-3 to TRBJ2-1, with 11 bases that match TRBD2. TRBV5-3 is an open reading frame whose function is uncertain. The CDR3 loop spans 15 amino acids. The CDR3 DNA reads TGTGCCAGCAGCTGGGGACTAGCGGAAGACAATGAGCAGTTCTTC. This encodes CASSWGLAEDNEQFF.

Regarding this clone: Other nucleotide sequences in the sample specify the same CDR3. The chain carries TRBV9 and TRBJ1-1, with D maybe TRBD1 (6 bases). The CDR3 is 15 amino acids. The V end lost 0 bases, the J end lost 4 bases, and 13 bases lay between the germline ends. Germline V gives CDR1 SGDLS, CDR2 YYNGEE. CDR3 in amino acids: CASSVAGGPGTEAFF. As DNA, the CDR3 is TGTGCCAGCAGCGTAGCGGGGGGGCCGGGCACTGAAGCTTTCTTT.

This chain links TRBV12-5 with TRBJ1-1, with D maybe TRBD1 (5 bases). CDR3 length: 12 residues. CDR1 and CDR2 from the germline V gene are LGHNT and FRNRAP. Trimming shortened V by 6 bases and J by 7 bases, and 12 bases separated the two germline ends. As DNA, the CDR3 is TGTGCTAGTGGCGTGGGGGAGCTTGAAGCTTTCTTT. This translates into CASGVGELEAFF.

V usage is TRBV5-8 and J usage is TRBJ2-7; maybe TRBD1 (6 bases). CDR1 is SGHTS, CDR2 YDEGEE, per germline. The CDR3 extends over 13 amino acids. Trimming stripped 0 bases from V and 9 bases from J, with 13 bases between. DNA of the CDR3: TGTGCCAGCAGCTTGGATGGGGGCCTGGGGCAGTACTTC. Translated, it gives CASSLDGGLGQYF.

The CDR3 loop reads CASSLGSAAYGYTF. CDR3 DNA sequence: TGTGCCAGCAGCTTAGGGTCAGCCGCCTATGGCTACACCTTC. The chain has TRBV7-8 and TRBJ1-2, with unresolved D. Germline values: CDR1 SGHVS, CDR2 FQNEAQ. V shed 1 base and J shed 4 bases, with 10 bases lying between them. The CDR3 runs 14 residues.

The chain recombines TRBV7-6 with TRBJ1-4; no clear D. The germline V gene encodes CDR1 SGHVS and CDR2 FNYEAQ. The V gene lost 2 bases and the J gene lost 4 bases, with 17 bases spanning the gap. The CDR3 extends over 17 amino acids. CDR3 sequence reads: CASSLSERYRYNEKLFF. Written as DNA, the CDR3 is TGTGCCAGCAGCTTAAGCGAACGGTACCGTTATAATGAAAAACTGTTTTTT.

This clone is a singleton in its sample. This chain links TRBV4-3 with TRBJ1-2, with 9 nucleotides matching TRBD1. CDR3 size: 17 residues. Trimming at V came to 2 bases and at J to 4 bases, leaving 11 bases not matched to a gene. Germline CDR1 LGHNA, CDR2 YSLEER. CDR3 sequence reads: CASSQYPLTGGSYGYTF. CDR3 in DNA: TGCGCCAGCAGCCAATATCCCCTGACAGGGGGAAGCTATGGCTACACCTTC.

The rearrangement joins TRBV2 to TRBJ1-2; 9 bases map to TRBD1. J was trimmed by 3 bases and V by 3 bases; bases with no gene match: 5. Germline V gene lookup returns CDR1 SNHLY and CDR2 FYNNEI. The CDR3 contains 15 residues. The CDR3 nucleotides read TGTGCCAGCAGTGATTGGGGGACAGGGTACTATGGCTACACCTTC. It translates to CASSDWGTGYYGYTF.

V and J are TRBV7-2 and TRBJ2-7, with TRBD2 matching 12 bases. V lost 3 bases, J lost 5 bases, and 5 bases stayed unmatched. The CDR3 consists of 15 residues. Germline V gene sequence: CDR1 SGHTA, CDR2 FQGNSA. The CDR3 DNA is TGTGCCAGCAGCTTTCCGACTAGCGGGAGCGACGAGCAGTACTTC. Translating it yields CASSFPTSGSDEQYF. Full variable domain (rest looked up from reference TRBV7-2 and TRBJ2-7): GAGVSQSPSNKVTEKGKDVELRCDPISGHTALYWYRQSLGQGLEFLIYFQGNSAPDKSGLPSDRFSAERTGGSVSTLTIQRTQQEDSAVYLCASSFPTSGSDEQYFGPGTRLTVT.

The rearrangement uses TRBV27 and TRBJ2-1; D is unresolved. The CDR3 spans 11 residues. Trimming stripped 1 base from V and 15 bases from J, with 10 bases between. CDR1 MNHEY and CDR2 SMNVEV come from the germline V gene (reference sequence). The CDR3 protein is CASSLFQEWFF. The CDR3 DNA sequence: TGTGCCAGCAGTTTATTCCAGGAGTGGTTCTTC.

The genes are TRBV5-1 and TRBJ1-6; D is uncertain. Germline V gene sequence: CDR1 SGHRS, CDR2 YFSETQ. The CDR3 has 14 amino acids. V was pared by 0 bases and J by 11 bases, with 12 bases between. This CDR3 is CASSLAGALTPLHF. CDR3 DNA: TGCGCCAGCAGCTTGGCCGGCGCACTTACACCCCTCCACTTT.

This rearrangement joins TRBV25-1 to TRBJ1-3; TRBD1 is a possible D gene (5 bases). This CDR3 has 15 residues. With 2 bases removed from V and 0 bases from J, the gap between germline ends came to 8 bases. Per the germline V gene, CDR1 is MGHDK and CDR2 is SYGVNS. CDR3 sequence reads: CASSEGALSGNTIYF. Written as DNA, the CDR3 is TGTGCCAGCAGTGAAGGGGCCCTCTCTGGAAACACCATATATTTT.

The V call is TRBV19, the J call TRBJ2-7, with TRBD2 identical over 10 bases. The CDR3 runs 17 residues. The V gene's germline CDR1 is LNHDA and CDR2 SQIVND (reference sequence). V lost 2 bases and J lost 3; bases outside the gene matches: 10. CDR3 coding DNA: TGTGCCAGTAGTATACTTGGGGCTAGCGGGAGTGTCTACGAGCAGTACTTC. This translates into CASSILGASGSVYEQYF.

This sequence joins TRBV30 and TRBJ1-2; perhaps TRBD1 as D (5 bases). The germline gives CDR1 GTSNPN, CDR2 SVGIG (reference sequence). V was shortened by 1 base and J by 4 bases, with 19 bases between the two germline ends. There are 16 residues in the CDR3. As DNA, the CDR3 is TGTGCCTGGAGTGGATTAGAAGGGGAAGTAGGCTATGGCTACACCTTC. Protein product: CAWSGLEGEVGYGYTF.

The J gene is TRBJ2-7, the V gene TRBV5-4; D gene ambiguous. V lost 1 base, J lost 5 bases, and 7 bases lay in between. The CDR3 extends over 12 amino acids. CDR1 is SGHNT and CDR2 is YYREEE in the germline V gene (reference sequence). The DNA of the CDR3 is TGTGCCAGCAGCTTGTGGAGTAACGAGCAGTACTTC. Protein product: CASSLWSNEQYF.

This chain's CDR3 is CASSGWTGLGPDTQYF. The CDR3 DNA is TGTGCCAGCAGCGGATGGACAGGGTTGGGCCCAGATACGCAGTATTTT. The V gene is TRBV13, the J gene TRBJ2-3, with 8 bases that match TRBD1. The CDR3 totals 16 residues. The V gene end was trimmed by 5 bases and the J gene end by 4 bases; junction bases not matched to a gene: 11. Germline V lookup: CDR1 PRHDT, CDR2 FYEKMQ (reference sequence). Variable domain in full (rest from reference TRBV13 and TRBJ2-3): AAGVIQSPRHLIKEKRETATLKCYPIPRHDTVYWYQQGPGQDPQFLISFYEKMQSDKGSIPDRFSAQQFSDYHSELNMSSLELGDSALYFCASSGWTGLGPDTQYFGPGTRLTVL.

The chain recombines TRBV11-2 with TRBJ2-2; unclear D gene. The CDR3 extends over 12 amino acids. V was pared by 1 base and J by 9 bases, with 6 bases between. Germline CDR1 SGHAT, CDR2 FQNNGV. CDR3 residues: CASSLGQRELFF. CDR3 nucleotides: TGTGCCAGCAGCTTAGGCCAACGGGAGCTGTTTTTT.

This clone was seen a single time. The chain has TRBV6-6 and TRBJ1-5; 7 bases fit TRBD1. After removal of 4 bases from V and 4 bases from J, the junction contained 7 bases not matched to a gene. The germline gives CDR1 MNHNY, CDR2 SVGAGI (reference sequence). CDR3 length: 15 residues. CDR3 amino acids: CASSSGTQGNQPQHF. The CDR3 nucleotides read TGTGCCAGCAGTTCCGGTACACAGGGGAATCAGCCCCAGCATTTT.

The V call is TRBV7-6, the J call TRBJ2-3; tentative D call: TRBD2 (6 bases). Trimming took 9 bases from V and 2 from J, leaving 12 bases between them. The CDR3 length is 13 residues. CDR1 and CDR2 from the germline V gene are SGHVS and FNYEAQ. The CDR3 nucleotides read TGTGCCAGTGGGGACTCCGACACAGATACGCAGTATTTT. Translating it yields CASGDSDTDTQYF.

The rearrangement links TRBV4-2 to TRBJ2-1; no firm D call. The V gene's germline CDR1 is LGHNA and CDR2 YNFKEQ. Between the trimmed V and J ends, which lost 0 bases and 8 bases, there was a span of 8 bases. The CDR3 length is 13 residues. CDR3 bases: TGTGCCAGCAGCCAAGATCTGAGGCATGAGCAGTTCTTC. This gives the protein CASSQDLRHEQFF.

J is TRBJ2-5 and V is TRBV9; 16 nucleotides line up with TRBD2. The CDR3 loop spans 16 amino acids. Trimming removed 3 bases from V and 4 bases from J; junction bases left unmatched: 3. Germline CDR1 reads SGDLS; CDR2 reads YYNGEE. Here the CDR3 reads CASSAGTSGRAETQYF. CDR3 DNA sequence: TGTGCCAGCAGCGCCGGGACTAGCGGGAGGGCAGAGACCCAGTACTTC.

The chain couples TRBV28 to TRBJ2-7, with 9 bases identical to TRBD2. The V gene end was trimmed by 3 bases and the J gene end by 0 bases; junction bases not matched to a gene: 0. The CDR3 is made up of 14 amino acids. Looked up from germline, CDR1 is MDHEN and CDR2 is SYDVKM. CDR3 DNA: TGTGCCAGCAGTTTTAGCGGGAGCTCCTACGAGCAGTACTTC. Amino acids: CASSFSGSSYEQYF.

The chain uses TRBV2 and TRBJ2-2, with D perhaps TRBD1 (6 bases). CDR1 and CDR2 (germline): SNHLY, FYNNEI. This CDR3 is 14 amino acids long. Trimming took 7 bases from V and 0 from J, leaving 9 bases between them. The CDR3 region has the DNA TGTGCCAGCACCGGGACATCGAACACCGGGGAGCTGTTTTTT. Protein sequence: CASTGTSNTGELFF.

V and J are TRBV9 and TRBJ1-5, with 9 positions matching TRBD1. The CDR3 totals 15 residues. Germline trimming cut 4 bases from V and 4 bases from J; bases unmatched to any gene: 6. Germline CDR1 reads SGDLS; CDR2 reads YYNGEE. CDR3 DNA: TGTGCCAGCAGCCCCCCCGGGACAGGGAATCAGCCCCAGCATTTT. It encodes CASSPPGTGNQPQHF.

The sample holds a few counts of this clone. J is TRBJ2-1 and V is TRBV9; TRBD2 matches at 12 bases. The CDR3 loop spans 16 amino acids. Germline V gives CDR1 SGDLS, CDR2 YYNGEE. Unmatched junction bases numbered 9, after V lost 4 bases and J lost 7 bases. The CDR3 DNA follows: TGTGCCAGCAGCTCACGGACTAGCGGGACGAGGAATGAGCAGTTCTTC. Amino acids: CASSSRTSGTRNEQFF.